This T cell receptor (beta chain) was retrieved from a study of blood T cells in healthy people across ages. Every donor provided 9.5 to 10 milliliters of peripheral blood. As concerns this clonotype: Its cognate antigen is unknown.

The study, taken as a whole, reports: PBMCs were not sorted, which prevented a conclusive comparison of naive versus antigen-experienced cells.

Primers used in a second PCR of about 6 to 11 cycles were a sample-barcoded 5' primer and a J-beta primer mix. A template-switch adaptor that had 12 random nucleotides put a tag on each cDNA molecule. Via MiXCR, TCRdb re-called the 5' RACE reads, giving one row per CDR3 protein. The repertoire holds 870,000 or so distinct CDR3 sequences, about 28% seen once, with approximately 15% in the top ten. This receptor was identified in a woman over 75 in good health. Specimen: blood.

CDR3 DNA: TGCAGCGTCGGGGGCAGGGATGCTAACTATGGCTACACCTTC. Protein: CSVGGRDANYGYTF. This sequence joins TRBV29-1 and TRBJ1-2, with D tentatively TRBD1 (6 bases). The V gene lost 6 bases and the J gene lost 0 bases, with 14 bases spanning the gap. This CDR3 region has 14 residues. Per the germline V gene, CDR1 is SQVTM and CDR2 is ANQGSEA.